This T cell receptor (beta chain) was retrieved from a study of T cell responses to AZD1222 COVID-19 vaccine. On the study more broadly: Samples with a second dose at about 4 or about 12 weeks were pooled together. General study points: The donor cohort was predominantly white British with a female majority, and clonal diversity may have been underestimated. Unmutated variant regions are reportedly targeted by nearly half of spike-specific TCRs. Seropositive status at baseline applied to only five or six AZD1222 recipients.

Points on this clone: Its antigen remains unknown.

With 4 bases removed from V and 2 bases from J, the gap between germline ends came to 12 bases. The V gene's germline CDR1 is MNHEY and CDR2 SMNVEV (reference sequence). This CDR3 region has 15 residues. Assay used: immunoSEQ multiplex PCR; TCRdb lists only in-frame clones, some missing. The sample holds 130,000 to 150,000 clones, 92% seen once. The receptor was derived from an adult in good health. Sample: peripheral blood, taken on day 0 of AZD1222 vaccination. The V call is TRBV27, the J call TRBJ1-5; no clear D gene. This chain's CDR3 is CASSSGAWGNQPQHF. In nucleotides, the CDR3 is TGTGCCAGCAGTTCAGGCGCTTGGGGCAATCAGCCCCAGCATTTT.